Below are 7 T cell receptor beta chains sequenced from a single sample in a study of cytomegalovirus exposure and HLA in healthy donors. 13 Jbeta primers and 60 Vbeta primers were used for the PCR. TCRdb keeps only in-frame clones here, not all; method: immunoSEQ multiplex PCR. The table lists 150,000 to 200,000 clones, roughly 80% of them singletons. Sequenced material: PBMCs. The receptor set was obtained from a woman aged 40 to 50 in good health and CMV-seropositive.

The V and J genes are TRBV30 and TRBJ1-1; a weak D match, TRBD1 (6 bases). The germline V gene encodes CDR1 GTSNPN and CDR2 SVGIG (reference sequence). Between the trimmed V and J ends, which lost 1 base and 0 bases, there was a span of 12 bases. This CDR3 region has 15 residues. The CDR3, as DNA: TGTGCCTGGAGTGGACAGGTTTTAGTGAACACTGAAGCTTTCTTT. Its protein is CAWSGQVLVNTEAFF.

The chain combines TRBV7-2 with TRBJ2-7, with 8 bases matching TRBD2. Germline CDR1 reads SGHTA; CDR2 reads FQGNSA. V lost 5 bases and J lost 1; bases outside the gene matches: 4. The CDR3 runs 14 residues. The CDR3, as DNA: TGTGCCAGCAGCCATACTAGCGGATCCTACGAGCAGTACTTC. Its translation: CASSHTSGSYEQYF.

V usage is TRBV6-5 and J usage is TRBJ2-7; D is ambiguous. Germline V gene data show CDR1 as MNHEY and CDR2 as SVGAGI. The CDR3 sequence is 16 residues long. Trimming cost V 4 bases and J 0 bases, with 16 bases left between them. The CDR3 DNA follows: TGTGCCAGCAGTTTTCGGGTGGCGTTCAGCTCCTACGAGCAGTACTTC. This codes for CASSFRVAFSSYEQYF.

The J gene is TRBJ2-1, the V gene TRBV21-1; the table names TRBD2, a call not compared with the DNA. TRBV21-1 is described as a pseudogene. This CDR3 contains 10 residues. DNA for the CDR3: TGTGCCAGCACCTCCAATGAGCAGTTCTTC. Amino acid sequence: CASTSNEQFF.

CDR3 residues: CASSARTSANSYEQYF. CDR3 nucleotides: TGTGCCAGCAGCGCGAGGACTAGCGCGAACTCCTACGAGCAGTACTTC. The rearrangement links TRBV9 to TRBJ2-7; TRBD2 matches 9 bases. Germline V lookup: CDR1 SGDLS, CDR2 YYNGEE. The CDR3 sequence is 16 residues long. With 3 bases clipped from V and 0 bases from J, the junction kept 7 bases outside the gene matches.

Concerning this clone: Germline is not matched at one junction end, which may reflect a read error. Written as DNA, the CDR3 is TGTTCCAGCAGCTTATTCAGCGGCACCCCCTCCTACGAGCAGTACTTC. Translated: CSSSLFSGTPSYEQYF. V is TRBV7-9 and J is TRBJ2-7; a weak D match, TRBD2 (5 bases). Germline values: CDR1 SEHNR, CDR2 FQNEAQ (reference sequence). This CDR3 comprises 16 residues.

For this clone: A read error may be the cause here, since a much bigger clone is one base away. The J gene is TRBJ2-1, the V gene TRBV28; TRBD2 matches 7 bases. This CDR3 spans 14 amino acids. The germline gives CDR1 MDHEN, CDR2 SYDVKM. V trimming: 5 bases; J trimming: 0 bases; junction bases outside the gene matches: 1. The CDR3 region is CASSGGSSYNEQFF. The CDR3 DNA follows: TGTGCCAGCAGTGGCGGGAGCTCCTACAATGAGCAGTTCTTC.